This TCR beta chain was captured in a study of T-cell reconstitution after alpha-beta-depleted transplantation in children. The study's findings and limits: The origin of alpha-beta T cells about two months after transplant was reportedly several hundred expanded graft clones. Some patients' high day-60 TCRbeta diversity was attributed to recipient cells surviving conditioning.

Unique molecular identifiers tagged the TCRbeta library. TCRdb re-called the PCR reads with MiXCR, one entry per CDR3 protein. The sample contains hundreds of thousands of distinct CDR3 sequences, roughly 23% of which appear only once. This clonotype was seen more than once but under ten times. The antigen remains unidentified. Trimming cost V 6 bases and J 7 bases; bases outside gene matches: 9. The CDR3 sequence is 12 residues long. Germline CDR1 DFQATT, CDR2 SNEGSKA (reference sequence). The receptor comes from a boy under two years old who had a stem cell transplant for acute myeloid leukemia, so the T cells may come from the graft donor. This chain uses TRBV20-1 with TRBJ2-7, with 7 bases matching TRBD1. The sequences come from PBMCs, mostly from graft donor cells, collected 360 days after TCRalphabeta/CD19-depleted stem cell transplant. In DNA form, the CDR3 reads TGCAGTGCGGATACAGGGGTGGGGGAGCAGTACTTC. Amino acids: CSADTGVGEQYF.